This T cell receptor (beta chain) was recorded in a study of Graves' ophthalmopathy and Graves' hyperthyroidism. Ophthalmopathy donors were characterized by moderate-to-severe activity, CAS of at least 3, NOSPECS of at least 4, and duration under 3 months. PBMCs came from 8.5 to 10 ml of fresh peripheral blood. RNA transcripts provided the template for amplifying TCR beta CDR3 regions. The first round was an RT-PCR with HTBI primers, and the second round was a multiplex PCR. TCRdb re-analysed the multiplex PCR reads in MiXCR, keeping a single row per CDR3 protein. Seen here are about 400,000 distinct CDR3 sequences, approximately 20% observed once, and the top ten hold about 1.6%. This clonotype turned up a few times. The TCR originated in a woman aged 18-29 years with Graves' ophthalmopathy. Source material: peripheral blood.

CDR3 nucleotide sequence: TGTGCCAGCAGCAACTCCCTAAGGGAGAACACCGGGGAGCTGTTTTTT. Translating gives CASSNSLRENTGELFF. This sequence joins TRBV9 and TRBJ2-2; no reliable D call. The CDR3 runs to 16 residues. Germline V gene lookup returns CDR1 SGDLS and CDR2 YYNGEE. Deletions cut 4 bases from V and 1 base from J, with 14 bases between.